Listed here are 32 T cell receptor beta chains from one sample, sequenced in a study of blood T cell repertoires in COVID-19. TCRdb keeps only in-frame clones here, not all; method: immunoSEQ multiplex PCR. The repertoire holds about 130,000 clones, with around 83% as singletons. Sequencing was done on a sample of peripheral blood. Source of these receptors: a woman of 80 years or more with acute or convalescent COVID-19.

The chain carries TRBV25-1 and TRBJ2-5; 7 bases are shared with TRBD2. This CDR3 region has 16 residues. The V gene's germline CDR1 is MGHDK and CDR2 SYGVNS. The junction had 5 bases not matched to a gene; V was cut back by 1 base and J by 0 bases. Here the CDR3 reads CASSELGGGDQETQYF. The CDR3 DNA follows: TGTGCCAGCAGTGAATTAGGTGGGGGGGACCAAGAGACCCAGTACTTC.

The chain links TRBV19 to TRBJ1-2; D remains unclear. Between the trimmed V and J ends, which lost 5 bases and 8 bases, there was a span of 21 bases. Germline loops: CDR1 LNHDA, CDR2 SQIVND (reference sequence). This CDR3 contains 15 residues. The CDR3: CASSAQRLSREGYTF. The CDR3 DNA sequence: TGTGCCAGTAGTGCACAGCGACTCTCACGGGAGGGCTACACCTTC. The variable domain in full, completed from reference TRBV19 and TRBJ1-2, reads DGGITQSPKYLFRKEGQNVTLSCEQNLNHDAMYWYRQDPGQGLRLIYYSQIVNDFQKGDIAEGYSVSREKKESFPLTVTSAQKNPTAFYLCASSAQRLSREGYTFGSGTRLTVV.

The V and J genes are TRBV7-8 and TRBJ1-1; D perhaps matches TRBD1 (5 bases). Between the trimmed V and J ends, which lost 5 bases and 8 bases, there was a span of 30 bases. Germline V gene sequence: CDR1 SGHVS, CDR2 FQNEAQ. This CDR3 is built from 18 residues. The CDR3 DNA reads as TGTGCCAGCAGCCTATTAGAGTCAGCCCTGACCACACAGGCCGAAGCTTTCTTT. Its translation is CASSLLESALTTQAEAFF.

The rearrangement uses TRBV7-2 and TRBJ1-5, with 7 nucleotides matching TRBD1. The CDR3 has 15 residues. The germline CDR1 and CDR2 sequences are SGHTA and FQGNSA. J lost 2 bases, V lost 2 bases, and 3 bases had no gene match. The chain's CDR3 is CASSLRDSGNQPQHF. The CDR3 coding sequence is TGTGCCAGCAGCTTACGGGACAGCGGCAATCAGCCCCAGCATTTT.

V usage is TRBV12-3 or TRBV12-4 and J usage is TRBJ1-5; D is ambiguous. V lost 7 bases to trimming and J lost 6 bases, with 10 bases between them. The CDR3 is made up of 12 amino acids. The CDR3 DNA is TGTGCCAGCAACTTTGGTAGTCAGCCCCAGCATTTT. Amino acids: CASNFGSQPQHF.

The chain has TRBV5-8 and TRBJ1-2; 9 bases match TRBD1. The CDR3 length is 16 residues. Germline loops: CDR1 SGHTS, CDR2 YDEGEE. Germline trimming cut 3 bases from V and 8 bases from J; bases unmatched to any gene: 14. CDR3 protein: CASSSHLGQGMEGYTF. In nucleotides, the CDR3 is TGTGCCAGCAGCTCCCACCTCGGACAGGGGATGGAGGGCTACACCTTC.

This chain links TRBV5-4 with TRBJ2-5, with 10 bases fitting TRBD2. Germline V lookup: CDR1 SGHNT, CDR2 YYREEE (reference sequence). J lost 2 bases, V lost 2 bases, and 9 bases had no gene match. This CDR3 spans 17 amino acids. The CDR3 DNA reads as TGTGCCAGCAGCTTTTCCGCTAGCGGGGGAGGTCAAGAGACCCAGTACTTC. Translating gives CASSFSASGGGQETQYF.

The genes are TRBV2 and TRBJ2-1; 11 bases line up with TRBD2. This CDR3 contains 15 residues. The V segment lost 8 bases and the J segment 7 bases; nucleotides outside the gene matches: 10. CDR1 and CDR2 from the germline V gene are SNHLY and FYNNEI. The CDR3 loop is CASRRLAGRFNEQFF. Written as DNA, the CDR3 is TGTGCCAGCCGCCGACTAGCGGGGCGTTTTAATGAGCAGTTCTTC.

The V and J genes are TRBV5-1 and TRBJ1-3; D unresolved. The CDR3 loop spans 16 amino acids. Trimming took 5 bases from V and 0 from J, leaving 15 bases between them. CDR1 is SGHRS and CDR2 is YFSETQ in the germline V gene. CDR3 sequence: CASSPEGGLSGNTIYF. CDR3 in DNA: TGCGCCAGCAGTCCGGAAGGCGGACTCTCTGGAAACACCATATATTTT.

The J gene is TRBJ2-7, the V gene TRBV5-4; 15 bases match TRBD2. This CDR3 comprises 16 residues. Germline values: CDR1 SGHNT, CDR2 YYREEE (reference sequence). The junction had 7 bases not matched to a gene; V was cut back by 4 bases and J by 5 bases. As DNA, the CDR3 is TGTGCCAGCAGCCCCGGGACTAGCGGGGGGCCCCACGAGCAGTACTTC. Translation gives CASSPGTSGGPHEQYF.

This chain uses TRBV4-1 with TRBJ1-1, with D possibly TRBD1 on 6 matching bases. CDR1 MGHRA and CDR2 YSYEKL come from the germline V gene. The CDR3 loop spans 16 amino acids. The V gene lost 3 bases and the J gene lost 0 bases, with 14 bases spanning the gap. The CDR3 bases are TGCGCCAGCAGCCATGGGGGGGCGGCTATGAACACTGAAGCTTTCTTT. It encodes CASSHGGAAMNTEAFF.

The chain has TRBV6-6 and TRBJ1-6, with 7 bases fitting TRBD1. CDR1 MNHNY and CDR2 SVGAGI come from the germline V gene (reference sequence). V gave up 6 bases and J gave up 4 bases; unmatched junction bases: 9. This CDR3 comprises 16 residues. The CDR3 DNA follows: TGTGCCAGCAGGACGGAGGGGGCTGTTTATAATTCACCCCTCCACTTT. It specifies CASRTEGAVYNSPLHF.

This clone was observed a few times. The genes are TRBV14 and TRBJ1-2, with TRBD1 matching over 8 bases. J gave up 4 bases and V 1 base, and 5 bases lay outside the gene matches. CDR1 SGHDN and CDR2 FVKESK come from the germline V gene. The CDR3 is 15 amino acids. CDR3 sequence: CASSQGIGQGYGYTF. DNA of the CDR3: TGTGCCAGCAGCCAAGGCATTGGACAGGGCTATGGCTACACCTTC.

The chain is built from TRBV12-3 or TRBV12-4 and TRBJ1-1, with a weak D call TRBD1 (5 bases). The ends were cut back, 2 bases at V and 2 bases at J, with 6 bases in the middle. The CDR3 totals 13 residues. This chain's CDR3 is CASSLRGNTEAFF. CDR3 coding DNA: TGTGCCAGCAGTTTAAGGGGTAACACTGAAGCTTTCTTT.

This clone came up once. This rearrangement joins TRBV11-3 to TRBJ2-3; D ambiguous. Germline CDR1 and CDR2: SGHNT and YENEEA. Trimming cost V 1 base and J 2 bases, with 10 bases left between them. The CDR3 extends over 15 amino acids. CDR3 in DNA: TGTGCCAGCAGCTTAGGGCACCTTTCCACAGATACGCAGTATTTT. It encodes CASSLGHLSTDTQYF.

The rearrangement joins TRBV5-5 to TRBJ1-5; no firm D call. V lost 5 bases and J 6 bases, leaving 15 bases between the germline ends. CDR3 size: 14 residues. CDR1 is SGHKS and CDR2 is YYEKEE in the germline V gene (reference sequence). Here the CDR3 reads CASSWVDGGQPQHF. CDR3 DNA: TGTGCCAGCAGTTGGGTAGATGGAGGTCAGCCCCAGCATTTT.

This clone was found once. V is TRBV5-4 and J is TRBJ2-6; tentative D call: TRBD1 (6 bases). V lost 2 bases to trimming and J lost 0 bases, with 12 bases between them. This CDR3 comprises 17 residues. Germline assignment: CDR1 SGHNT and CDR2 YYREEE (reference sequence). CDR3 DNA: TGTGCCAGCAGCTTTAGGGACACCTTCTCTGGGGCCAACGTCCTGACTTTC. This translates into CASSFRDTFSGANVLTF.

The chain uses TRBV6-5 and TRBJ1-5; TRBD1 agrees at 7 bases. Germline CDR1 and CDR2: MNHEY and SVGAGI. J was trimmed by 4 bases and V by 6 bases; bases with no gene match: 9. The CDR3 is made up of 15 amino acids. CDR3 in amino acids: CASSLRTGSNQPQHF. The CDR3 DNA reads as TGTGCCAGCAGCCTCCGGACAGGAAGTAATCAGCCCCAGCATTTT.

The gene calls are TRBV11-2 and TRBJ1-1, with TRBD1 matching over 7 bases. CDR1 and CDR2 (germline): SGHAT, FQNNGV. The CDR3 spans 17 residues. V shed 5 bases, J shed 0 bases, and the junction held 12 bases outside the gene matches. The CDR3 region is CASSPGKGAVMNTEAFF. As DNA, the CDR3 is TGTGCCAGCAGCCCAGGGAAGGGGGCCGTGATGAACACTGAAGCTTTCTTT.

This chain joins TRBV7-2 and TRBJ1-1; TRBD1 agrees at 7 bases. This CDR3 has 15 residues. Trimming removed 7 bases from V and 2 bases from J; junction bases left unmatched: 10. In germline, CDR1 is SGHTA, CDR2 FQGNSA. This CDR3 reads CASTGQAGTNTEAFF. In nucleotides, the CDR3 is TGTGCCAGCACTGGACAGGCCGGGACTAACACTGAAGCTTTCTTT.

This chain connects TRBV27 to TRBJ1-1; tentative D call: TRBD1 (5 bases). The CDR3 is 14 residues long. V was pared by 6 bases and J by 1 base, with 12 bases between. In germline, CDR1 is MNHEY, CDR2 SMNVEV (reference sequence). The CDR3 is CASRLTGTNTEAFF. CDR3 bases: TGTGCCAGCAGACTCACAGGCACGAACACTGAAGCTTTCTTT.

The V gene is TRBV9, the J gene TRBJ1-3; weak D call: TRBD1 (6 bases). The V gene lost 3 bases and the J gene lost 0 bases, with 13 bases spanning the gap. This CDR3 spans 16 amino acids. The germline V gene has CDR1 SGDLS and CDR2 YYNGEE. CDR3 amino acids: CASSENRASSGNTIYF. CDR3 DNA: TGTGCCAGCAGCGAGAACAGGGCCTCCTCTGGAAACACCATATATTTT. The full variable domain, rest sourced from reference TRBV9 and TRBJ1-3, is DSGVTQTPKHLITATGQRVTLRCSPRSGDLSVYWYQQSLDQGLQFLIQYYNGEERAKGNILERFSAQQFPDLHSELNLSSLELGDSALYFCASSENRASSGNTIYFGEGSWLTVV.

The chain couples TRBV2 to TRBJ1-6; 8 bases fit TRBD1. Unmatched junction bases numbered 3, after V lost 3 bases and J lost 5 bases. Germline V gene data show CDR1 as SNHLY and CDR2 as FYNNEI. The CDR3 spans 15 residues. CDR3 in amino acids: CASSDAGGNNSPLHF. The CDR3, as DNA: TGTGCCAGCAGTGATGCAGGGGGCAATAATTCACCCCTCCACTTT.

In DNA, the CDR3 is TGTGCCAGCAGCTTAGCGTTTGGAGACGATGAGCAGTTCTTC. Protein sequence: CASSLAFGDDEQFF. The chain couples TRBV7-9 to TRBJ2-1; no definite D call. The CDR3 is 14 residues long. The germline V gene has CDR1 SEHNR and CDR2 FQNEAQ (reference sequence). With 0 bases removed from V and 8 bases from J, the gap between germline ends came to 11 bases.

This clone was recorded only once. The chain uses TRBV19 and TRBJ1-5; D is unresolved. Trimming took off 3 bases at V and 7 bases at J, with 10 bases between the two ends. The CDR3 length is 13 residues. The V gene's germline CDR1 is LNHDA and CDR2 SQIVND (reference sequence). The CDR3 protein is CASSIGDFQPQHF. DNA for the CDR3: TGTGCCAGTAGTATCGGGGATTTCCAGCCCCAGCATTTT.

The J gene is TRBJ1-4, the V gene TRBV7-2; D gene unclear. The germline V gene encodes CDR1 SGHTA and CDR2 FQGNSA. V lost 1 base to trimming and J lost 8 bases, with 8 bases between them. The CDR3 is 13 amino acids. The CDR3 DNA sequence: TGTGCCAGCAGCTTAGACGCGGAGGAAAAACTGTTTTTT. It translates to CASSLDAEEKLFF. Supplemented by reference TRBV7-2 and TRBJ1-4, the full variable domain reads GAGVSQSPSNKVTEKGKDVELRCDPISGHTALYWYRQSLGQGLEFLIYFQGNSAPDKSGLPSDRFSAERTGGSVSTLTIQRTQQEDSAVYLCASSLDAEEKLFFGSGTQLSVL.

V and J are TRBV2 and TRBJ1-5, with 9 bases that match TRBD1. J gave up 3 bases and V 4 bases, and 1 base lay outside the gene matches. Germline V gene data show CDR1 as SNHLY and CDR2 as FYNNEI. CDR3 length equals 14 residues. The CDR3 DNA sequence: TGTGCCAGCAGTGGGACAGGGGACAATCAGCCCCAGCATTTT. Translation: CASSGTGDNQPQHF.

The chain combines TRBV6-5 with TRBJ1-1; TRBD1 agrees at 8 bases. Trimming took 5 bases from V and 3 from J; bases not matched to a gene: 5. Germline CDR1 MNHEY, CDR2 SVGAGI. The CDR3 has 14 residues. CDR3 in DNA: TGTGCCAGCAGTATGGACAGGGCCGACACTGAAGCTTTCTTT. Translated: CASSMDRADTEAFF.

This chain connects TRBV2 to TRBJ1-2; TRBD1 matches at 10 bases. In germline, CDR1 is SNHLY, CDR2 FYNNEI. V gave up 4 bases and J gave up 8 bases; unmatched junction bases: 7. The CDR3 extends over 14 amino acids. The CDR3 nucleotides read TGTGCCAGCAGTGCTGGAGACAGGGGGCAGGGCTACACCTTC. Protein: CASSAGDRGQGYTF.

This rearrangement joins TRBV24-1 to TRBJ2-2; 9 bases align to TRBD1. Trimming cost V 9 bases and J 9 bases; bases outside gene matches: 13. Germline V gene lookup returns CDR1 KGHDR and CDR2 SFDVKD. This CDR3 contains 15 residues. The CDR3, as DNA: TGTGCCACCTCAGTCGGGACAGGGACCCACCGGGAGCTGTTTTTT. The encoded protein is CATSVGTGTHRELFF.

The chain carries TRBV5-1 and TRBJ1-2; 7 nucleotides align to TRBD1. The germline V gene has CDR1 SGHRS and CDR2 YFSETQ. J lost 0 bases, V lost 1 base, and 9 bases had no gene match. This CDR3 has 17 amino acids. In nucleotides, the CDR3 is TGCGCCAGCAGCTTGAATATCTTGACAGGGACTAACTATGGCTACACCTTC. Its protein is CASSLNILTGTNYGYTF.

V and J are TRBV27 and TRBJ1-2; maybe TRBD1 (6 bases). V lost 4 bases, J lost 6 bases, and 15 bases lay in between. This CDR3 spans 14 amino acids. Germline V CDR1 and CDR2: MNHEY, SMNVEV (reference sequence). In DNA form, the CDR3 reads TGTGCCAGCAGTTCGAACAGGGTAGGGGATGGCTACACCTTC. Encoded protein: CASSSNRVGDGYTF.